This T cell receptor beta chain stems from a study of T cells in Graves' hyperthyroidism and ophthalmopathy (dated by TCRdb to between 2018 and 2020). With regard to the full study: Peripheral blood was sampled at the time of initial diagnosis, prior to any treatment. Once sampling was done, hyperthyroidism patients were given methimazole at a starting dose of 30 mg daily, whereas ophthalmopathy patients were given high-dose intravenous methylprednisolone. Thyroid tissue and blood T-cell repertoires from roughly 6 Graves' hyperthyroidism patients were also compared in the study. The 100 or so discovery patients were divided at random into training and test sets in a 7:3 ratio. TCR V-J signatures able to tell the groups apart were searched for in a discovery cohort of 90 to 100 patients, of whom over 40 had Graves' ophthalmopathy and some 60 had stable Graves' hyperthyroidism. The paper describes TCR Vbeta CDR3 sequencing of about 140 peripheral blood samples, made up of about 41 ophthalmopathy patients, roughly 80 hyperthyroidism patients and some 17 progressor patients. Prospective prediction of ophthalmopathy was tested in an independent validation cohort of 18 to 20 hyperthyroidism patients and 15 to 17 patients who later progressed to ophthalmopathy.

The paper's findings and limits, for the study overall: A 13 V-J signature model separated ophthalmopathy from stable hyperthyroidism, with approximately 87% sensitivity and about 81% specificity in cross-validation and 80%/75% in testing. In validation, the model predicted progression to ophthalmopathy with about 71% sensitivity and less than 75% specificity, a median of roughly seven months before onset. No statistical method was used to set the sample size in advance, and investigators knew the group allocation. Most expanded thyroid clonotypes (frequency above 0.001) were also found in blood, which suggests that blood repertoires may mirror thyroid immune responses.

The TCR beta CDR3 regions were amplified from RNA transcripts. For the first round of RT-PCR on the TCR CDR3, the HTBI primer set was used together with the Qiagen OneStep RT-PCR kit. Libraries were constructed in a second round of multiplex PCR, after which size selection and purification were performed. Sequencing of the libraries was done on an Illumina HiSeq2000 using paired-end 100 bp reads. The source study handled its data this way. SOAPnuke was used to process the raw data, with reads discarded if the reads contained adapters or uncalled bases, had a mean Phred below 15, or lacked an exact constant-primer or identifier match. COPE v1.2.5 was used to merge high-quality paired reads, and clonotypes were defined as unique nucleotide sequences. Clonotypes were aligned to IMGT TRBV, TRBD and TRBJ reference segments using MiTCR v1.1. Only V-J combinations with frequency above 0.0001, covering 99.2% of repertoires, were analysed. A TCS score was defined as the ratio between F50 (clonal expansion) and ExV (chaos), using BLOSUM62-based TCRdist between CDR3 peptides within each V-J. Welch's t-statistics and random forest reduced 500 to 650 V-J features to under 15, which were used in a naive Bayes classifier (R e1071). TCRdb reran the public reads through fastp at Q25 and MiXCR, keeping productive beta chains. CDR3 protein sequences are deduplicated, and each keeps its most common genes and DNA. Clone size and V and J calls follow TCRdb, not the original study. The sample table contains 540,000 or so distinct CDR3 sequences; only one count was recorded for more than 15% of them. The leading ten clones occupy approximately 7.4% of the sample.

The germline V gene (reference sequence) yields SEHNR for CDR1 and FQNEAQ for CDR2. V has 5 bases trimmed and J has 0 bases trimmed; junction bases matching no gene number 4. The cysteine opens and the phenylalanine closes a CDR3 of 15 amino acids. Left in the record is the CDR3 DNA by itself, 45 bases read in frame from the first base. Points on this clonotype: What antigen it recognizes has not been identified. No qualities accompany the bases; no much larger clone lies one base away.

Stable Graves' hyperthyroidism was defined as the absence of progression to ophthalmopathy over 18 months of follow-up. Hyperthyroidism patients were aged 18 to 65 years and newly diagnosed, with disease duration of less than 2 months. Any patient with an uncontrolled infection, another autoimmune disease, pregnancy or lactation was excluded. Diagnoses relied on clinical symptoms, serum thyroxine and TRAb, thyroid ultrasound and orbital computed tomography. Ficoll-Paque density gradient centrifugation was used to isolate PBMCs from about 10 ml of fresh peripheral blood. Total RNA was extracted using Trizol reagent, and RNA quality was assessed on an Agilent 2100 Bioanalyzer.

The receptor was isolated from a woman aged 25 to 39 with Graves' hyperthyroidism. Material for sequencing was blood. The rearranged segments are TRBV7-9 and TRBJ2-7; 10 bases in the middle match TRBD2. The bases are TGTGCCAGCAGCAAAGCGGGAGGGCCCTCCTACGAGCAGTACTTC. This translates into CASSKAGGPSYEQYF.